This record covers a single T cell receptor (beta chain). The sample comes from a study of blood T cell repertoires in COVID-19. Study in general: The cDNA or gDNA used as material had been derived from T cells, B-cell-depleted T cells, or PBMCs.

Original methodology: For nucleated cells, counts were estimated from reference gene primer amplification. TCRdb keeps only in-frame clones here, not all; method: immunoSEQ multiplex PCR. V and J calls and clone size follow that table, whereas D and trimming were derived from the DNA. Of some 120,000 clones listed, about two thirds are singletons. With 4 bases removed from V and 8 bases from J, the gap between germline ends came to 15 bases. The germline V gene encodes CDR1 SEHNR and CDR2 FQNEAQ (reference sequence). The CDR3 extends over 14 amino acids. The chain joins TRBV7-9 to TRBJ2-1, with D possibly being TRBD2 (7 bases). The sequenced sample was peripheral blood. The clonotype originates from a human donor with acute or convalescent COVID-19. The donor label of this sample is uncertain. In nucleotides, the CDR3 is TGTGCCAGCAGCTCCCAAGGGGGAGGGCATGAGCAGTTCTTC. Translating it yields CASSSQGGGHEQFF.